One sample yielded the 17 T cell receptor beta chains listed below, sequenced in a study of OX40 agonist ivuxolimab in advanced cancers. Method: immunoSEQ multiplex PCR; TCRdb's copy keeps in-frame clones and lacks some. This table holds roughly 120,000 clones, about nine tenths found once. Specimen: CD4+ or CD8+ T cells sorted from blood, collected in a trial of the OX40 agonist ivuxolimab. The receptor set was obtained from an adult with an advanced solid tumor such as melanoma, head and neck, liver or kidney cancer.

The CDR3 is CASSSPGSSWGNEQFF. Written as DNA, the CDR3 is TGTGCCAGCAGTTCCCCCGGGTCCTCTTGGGGCAATGAGCAGTTCTTC. The chain couples TRBV28 to TRBJ2-1; no reliable D call. Between the trimmed V and J ends, which lost 4 bases and 6 bases, there was a span of 19 bases. This CDR3 region has 16 residues. Germline values: CDR1 MDHEN, CDR2 SYDVKM.

The V and J genes are TRBV10-3 and TRBJ2-2; D uncertain. The germline CDR1 and CDR2 sequences are ENHRY and SYGVKD. The CDR3 sequence is 17 residues long. Between the trimmed V and J ends, which lost 6 bases and 4 bases, there was a span of 21 bases. The CDR3 DNA is TGTGCCATCAGCTCCCCCCGATTGGCGTCGGGCACCGGGGAGCTGTTTTTT. Its translation: CAISSPRLASGTGELFF.

The chain uses TRBV19 and TRBJ1-3; the D gene is possibly TRBD1 (5 bases). Trimming stripped 3 bases from V and 2 bases from J, with 11 bases between. Germline lookup yields CDR1 LNHDA and CDR2 SQIVND (reference sequence). The CDR3 covers 15 residues. CDR3 residues: CASSISGTPGNTIYF. CDR3 coding DNA: TGTGCCAGTAGTATCTCGGGGACCCCTGGAAACACCATATATTTT.

V and J are TRBV4-2 and TRBJ2-5, with a possible D match to TRBD1 (6 bases). The CDR3 consists of 17 residues. The germline V and J ends were trimmed by 4 bases and 1 base, with 19 bases remaining between them. The germline V gene has CDR1 LGHNA and CDR2 YNFKEQ. The CDR3 nucleotides read TGTGCCAGCAGCCCTTTTGGGTCAGGGGACGTCCAAGAGACCCAGTACTTC. Its protein product is CASSPFGSGDVQETQYF.

This rearrangement joins TRBV6-5 to TRBJ1-3; D is undetermined. V lost 6 bases and J lost 4, with 16 bases in between. The CDR3 length is 15 residues. Germline V gives CDR1 MNHEY, CDR2 SVGAGI. The CDR3 DNA sequence: TGTGCCAGCAGCCCTAGTTACTCGGAAGGAAACACCATATATTTT. Residues: CASSPSYSEGNTIYF.

The chain couples TRBV11-1 to TRBJ2-7; tentative D call: TRBD2 (6 bases). The CDR3 length is 14 residues. Germline lookup yields CDR1 SGHAT and CDR2 FQDESV (reference sequence). The germline V and J ends were trimmed by 4 bases and 0 bases, with 10 bases remaining between them. The CDR3 DNA reads as TGTGCCAGCAGCTCCCCCGGGAGCTCCTACGAGCAGTACTTC. Translated: CASSSPGSSYEQYF.

This chain uses TRBV2 with TRBJ2-1; weak D call: TRBD1 (5 bases). V lost 8 bases and J lost 5, with 22 bases in between. CDR3 length: 16 amino acids. Germline V gene sequence: CDR1 SNHLY, CDR2 FYNNEI. CDR3 bases: TGTGCCAGCCCGCTCCGGCTGGGGCCGAACCACAATGAGCAGTTCTTC. This translates into CASPLRLGPNHNEQFF.

The rearrangement uses TRBV6-1 and TRBJ1-5; D is unresolved. The ends were cut back, 9 bases at V and 7 bases at J, with 13 bases in the middle. Germline CDR1 reads MNHNS; CDR2 reads SASEGT. The CDR3 is 12 amino acids. CDR3 amino acids: CASFEGFQPQHF. The DNA for the CDR3 is TGTGCCAGTTTTGAGGGTTTCCAGCCCCAGCATTTT.

The gene calls are TRBV5-6 and TRBJ1-5, with D unresolved. Trimming stripped 2 bases from V and 0 bases from J, with 15 bases between. The CDR3 is 17 residues long. Germline V gives CDR1 SGHDT, CDR2 YYEEEE. CDR3 sequence: CASSFFSAENSNQPQHF. The CDR3 coding sequence is TGTGCCAGCAGCTTTTTTTCGGCAGAGAATAGCAATCAGCCCCAGCATTTT.

The chain is built from TRBV18 and TRBJ2-5; D is uncertain. This CDR3 region has 14 residues. Germline V gene data show CDR1 as KGHSH and CDR2 as LQKENI. V was shortened by 1 base and J by 4 bases, with 10 bases between the two germline ends. The CDR3 loop reads CASSPQREAETQYF. For the CDR3, the DNA is TGTGCCAGCTCACCACAACGAGAGGCAGAGACCCAGTACTTC. The full variable domain, its missing parts supplied by reference TRBV18 and TRBJ2-5, is NAGVMQNPRHLVRRRGQEARLRCSPMKGHSHVYWYRQLPEEGLKFMVYLQKENIIDESGMPKERFSAEFPKEGPSILRIQQVVRGDSAAYFCASSPQREAETQYFGPGTRLLVL.

V is TRBV7-2 and J is TRBJ2-5; 8 bases match TRBD2. J was trimmed by 0 bases and V by 0 bases; bases with no gene match: 9. The CDR3 is 18 amino acids. Germline V gene sequence: CDR1 SGHTA, CDR2 FQGNSA. CDR3 in amino acids: CASSLALGVSGDQETQYF. The CDR3 nucleotides are TGTGCCAGCAGCTTAGCGCTCGGAGTTAGCGGGGACCAAGAGACCCAGTACTTC.

J is TRBJ2-1 and V is TRBV19; 12 positions match TRBD2. Germline values: CDR1 LNHDA, CDR2 SQIVND (reference sequence). This CDR3 spans 16 amino acids. Unmatched junction bases numbered 9, after V lost 5 bases and J lost 7 bases. The CDR3 DNA follows: TGTGCCAGTAGTCCACCTAGCGGGAGGGCCGTAAATGAGCAGTTCTTC. This encodes CASSPPSGRAVNEQFF.

The chain carries TRBV9 and TRBJ1-4, with 9 bases lining up with TRBD1. Germline V gene lookup returns CDR1 SGDLS and CDR2 YYNGEE. Trimming removed 3 bases from V and 8 bases from J; junction bases left unmatched: 8. The CDR3 loop spans 15 amino acids. CDR3 sequence reads: CASSGGTGSWEKLFF. In DNA form, the CDR3 reads TGTGCCAGCAGCGGAGGGACAGGGTCGTGGGAAAAACTGTTTTTT.

The rearrangement links TRBV9 to TRBJ2-3, with 14 bases that match TRBD2. The CDR3 covers 17 residues. Germline V gene data show CDR1 as SGDLS and CDR2 as YYNGEE. Trimming at V came to 4 bases and at J to 4 bases, leaving 8 bases not matched to a gene. This chain's CDR3 is CASSIYGTSGSPDTQYF. The CDR3 coding sequence is TGTGCCAGCAGCATTTACGGGACTAGCGGGAGCCCAGATACGCAGTATTTT. The complete variable domain, with remaining parts taken from reference TRBV9 and TRBJ2-3, reads DSGVTQTPKHLITATGQRVTLRCSPRSGDLSVYWYQQSLDQGLQFLIQYYNGEERAKGNILERFSAQQFPDLHSELNLSSLELGDSALYFCASSIYGTSGSPDTQYFGPGTRLTVL.

This chain joins TRBV6-5 and TRBJ1-4, with 8 nucleotides matching TRBD1. Per germline, CDR1 MNHEY and CDR2 SVGAGI. Trimming took 0 bases from V and 6 from J; bases not matched to a gene: 6. This CDR3 region has 16 residues. The CDR3 sequence: CASSYSGQGGDEKLFF. The CDR3 region has the DNA TGTGCCAGCAGTTACTCTGGACAGGGAGGGGATGAAAAACTGTTTTTT.

The V and J genes are TRBV7-3 and TRBJ2-2; 7 bases are shared with TRBD2. CDR1 and CDR2 from the germline V gene are SGHTA and FQGTGA. This CDR3 has 15 amino acids. Unmatched junction bases numbered 1, after V lost 2 bases and J lost 1 base. CDR3: CASSLLAVNTGELFF. The CDR3, as DNA: TGTGCCAGCAGCTTACTAGCGGTGAACACCGGGGAGCTGTTTTTT. The entire variable domain, with the rest obtained from reference TRBV7-3 and TRBJ2-2, is as follows: GAGVSQTPSNKVTEKGKYVELRCDPISGHTALYWYRQSLGQGPEFLIYFQGTGAADDSGLPNDRFFAVRPEGSVSTLKIQRTERGDSAVYLCASSLLAVNTGELFFGEGSRLTVL.

The rearrangement joins TRBV5-1 to TRBJ2-1; 8 bases are a match to TRBD2. Germline loops: CDR1 SGHRS, CDR2 YFSETQ. V trimming: 5 bases; J trimming: 2 bases; junction bases outside the gene matches: 9. The CDR3 has 16 amino acids. The CDR3 DNA follows: TGCGCCAGCAGGACGCTAGCGGGCTCTCCCTACAATGAGCAGTTCTTC. The encoded protein is CASRTLAGSPYNEQFF.